This T cell receptor beta chain is from a study of regulatory T cells in long-lasting Graves disease. CDR1 is SGHAT and CDR2 is FQNNGV in the germline V gene. The CDR3 has 16 amino acids. Trimming took 6 bases from V and 4 from J; bases not matched to a gene: 10. Building the TCR beta libraries relied on iRepertoire HTBI primers, and CDR3 regions underwent Arm-PCR. TCRdb fed the multiplex PCR reads into MiXCR, producing one record per CDR3 protein. The sample carries under 700,000 distinct CDR3 sequences, roughly 16% recorded once. As to time point: newly diagnosed GD, antithyroid drugs for less than 3 months. After RNA was extracted from PBMCs, the TCR library was made from it. Notes on the study in general: Compared with new cases, persistent Graves' patients showed reduced TCR diversity.

This clonotype was picked up many times. As yet, its antigen is unknown. The sample was also linked to a second study, of T cells in Graves' hyperthyroidism and ophthalmopathy.

This specimen was peripheral blood mononuclear cells (PBMCs), taken at new diagnosis, from a patient treated with antithyroid drugs. The TCR was taken from a woman aged 35-60 years with Graves disease. The chain has TRBV11-2 and TRBJ2-3, with 10 bases aligning to TRBD1. CDR3 in amino acids: CASSFTRGQGPDTQYF. The CDR3 coding sequence is TGTGCCAGCAGTTTTACCCGGGGACAGGGGCCAGATACGCAGTATTTT. The whole variable domain, remainder taken from reference TRBV11-2 and TRBJ2-3, is EAGVAQSPRYKIIEKRQSVAFWCNPISGHATLYWYQQILGQGPKLLIQFQNNGVVDDSQLPKDRFSAERLKGVDSTLKIQPAKLEDSAVYLCASSFTRGQGPDTQYFGPGTRLTVL.